This T cell receptor (beta chain) appears in the sequencing data of a study of blood T cell repertoires in COVID-19. Study background: Sites across the United States, Italy and Spain contributed samples from acute and convalescent COVID-19. The cDNA or gDNA used as material had been derived from T cells, B-cell-depleted T cells, or PBMCs.

Authors' processing steps: Amplification from reference gene primers served as the basis for estimated nucleated cell counts. Only in-frame clones appear in the TCRdb table, and some are missing; sequencing was by immunoSEQ multiplex PCR. From that table come the V and J calls and clone size; the DNA was used to work out D and trimming. The sample lists 200,000 to 250,000 clones, less than 85% seen once, with 3% to 4.5% in the top ten. Sequencing input: peripheral blood. The source of this sequence is a woman of 80 years or more with acute or convalescent COVID-19.

The DNA for the CDR3 is TGTGCCAGCAGCCTAGCGGGGGGATTCCCCTACGAGCAGTACTTC. This gives the protein CASSLAGGFPYEQYF. The rearrangement uses TRBV3-1 (or the pseudogene TRBV3-2) and TRBJ2-7, with 10 nucleotides matching TRBD2. V lost 4 bases and J lost 2; bases outside the gene matches: 5. The CDR3 has 15 residues. Germline loops: CDR1 LGHDT, CDR2 YNNKEL (reference sequence).